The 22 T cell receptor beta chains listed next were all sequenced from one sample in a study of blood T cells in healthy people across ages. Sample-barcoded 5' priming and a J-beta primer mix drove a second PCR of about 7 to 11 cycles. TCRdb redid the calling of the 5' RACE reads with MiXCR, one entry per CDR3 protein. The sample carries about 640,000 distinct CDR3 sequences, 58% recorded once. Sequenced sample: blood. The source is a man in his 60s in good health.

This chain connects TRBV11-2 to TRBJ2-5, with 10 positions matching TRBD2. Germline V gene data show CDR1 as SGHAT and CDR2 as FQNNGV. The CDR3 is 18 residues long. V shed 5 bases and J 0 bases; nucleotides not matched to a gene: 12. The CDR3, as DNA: TGTGCCAGCAGCACCCGGGTAGCGGGGGGTCCGTACCAAGAGACCCAGTACTTC. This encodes CASSTRVAGGPYQETQYF.

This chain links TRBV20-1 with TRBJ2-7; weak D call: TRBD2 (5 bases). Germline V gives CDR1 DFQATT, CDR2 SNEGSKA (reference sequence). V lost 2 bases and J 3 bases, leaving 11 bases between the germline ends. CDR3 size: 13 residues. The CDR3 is CSARNAGNYEQYF. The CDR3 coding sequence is TGCAGTGCTAGAAACGCGGGCAACTACGAGCAGTACTTC.

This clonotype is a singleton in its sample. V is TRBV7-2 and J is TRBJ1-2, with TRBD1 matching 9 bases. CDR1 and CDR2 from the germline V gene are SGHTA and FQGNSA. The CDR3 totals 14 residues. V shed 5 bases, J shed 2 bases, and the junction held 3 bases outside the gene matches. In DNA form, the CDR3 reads TGTGCCAGCAGCGACGGACAGGGGAACTATGGCTACACCTTC. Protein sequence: CASSDGQGNYGYTF.

CDR3: CSVALSGGLNEQYF. CDR3 nucleotides: TGCAGCGTTGCCCTAAGCGGGGGCCTTAATGAGCAGTACTTC. The chain links TRBV29-1 to TRBJ2-7; 8 nucleotides match TRBD2. Losses at the gene ends were 4 bases for V and 7 bases for J; bases not matched to a gene: 12. The CDR3 runs 14 residues. Looked up from germline, CDR1 is SQVTM and CDR2 is ANQGSEA.

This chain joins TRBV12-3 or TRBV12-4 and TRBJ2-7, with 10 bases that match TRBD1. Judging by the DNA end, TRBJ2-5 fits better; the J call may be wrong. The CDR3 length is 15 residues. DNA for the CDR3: TGTGCCAGCAGTTCCCCCGGGACAGGGGAAGAGACCCAGTACTTC. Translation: CASSSPGTGEETQYF.

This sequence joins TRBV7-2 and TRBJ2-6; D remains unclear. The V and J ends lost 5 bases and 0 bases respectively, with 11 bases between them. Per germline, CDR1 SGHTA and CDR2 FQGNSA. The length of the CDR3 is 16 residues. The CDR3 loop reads CASSKDTASGANVLTF. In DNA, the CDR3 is TGTGCCAGCAGCAAGGATACGGCCTCTGGGGCCAACGTCCTGACTTTC.

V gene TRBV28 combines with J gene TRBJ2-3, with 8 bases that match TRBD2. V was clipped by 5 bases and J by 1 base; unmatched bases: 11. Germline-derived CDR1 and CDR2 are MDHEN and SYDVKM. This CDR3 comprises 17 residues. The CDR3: CASSALGRGDRTDTQYF. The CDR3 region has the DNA TGTGCCAGCAGTGCCCTCGGGCGGGGGGACCGCACAGATACGCAGTATTTT.

The CDR3 here is CASSGQASSYEQYF. DNA of the CDR3: TGTGCCAGTAGTGGACAGGCTAGCTCCTACGAGCAGTACTTC. The chain employs TRBV19 and TRBJ2-7, with TRBD1 matching 7 bases. The CDR3 loop spans 14 amino acids. J was trimmed by 0 bases and V by 5 bases; bases with no gene match: 4. The germline V gene encodes CDR1 LNHDA and CDR2 SQIVND (reference sequence).

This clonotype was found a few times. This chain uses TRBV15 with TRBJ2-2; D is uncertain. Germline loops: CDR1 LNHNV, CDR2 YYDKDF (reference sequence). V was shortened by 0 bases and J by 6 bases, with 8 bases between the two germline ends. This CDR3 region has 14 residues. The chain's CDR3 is CATSRESGPGELFF. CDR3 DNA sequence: TGTGCCACCAGCAGAGAGTCGGGCCCCGGGGAGCTGTTTTTT. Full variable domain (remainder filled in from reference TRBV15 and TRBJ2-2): DAMVIQNPRYQVTQFGKPVTLSCSQTLNHNVMYWYQQKSSQAPKLLFHYYDKDFNNEADTPDNFQSRRPNTSFCFLDIRSPGLGDTAMYLCATSRESGPGELFFGEGSRLTVL.

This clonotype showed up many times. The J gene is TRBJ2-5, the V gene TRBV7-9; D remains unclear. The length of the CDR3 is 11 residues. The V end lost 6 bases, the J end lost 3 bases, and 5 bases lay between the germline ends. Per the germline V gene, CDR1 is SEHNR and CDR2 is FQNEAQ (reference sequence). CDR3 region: CASRIEETQYF. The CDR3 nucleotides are TGTGCCAGCAGAATTGAAGAGACCCAGTACTTC.

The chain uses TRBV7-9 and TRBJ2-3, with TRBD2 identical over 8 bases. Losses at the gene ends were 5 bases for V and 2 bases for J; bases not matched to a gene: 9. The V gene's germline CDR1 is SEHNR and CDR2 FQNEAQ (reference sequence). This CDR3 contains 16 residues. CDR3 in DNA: TGTGCCAGCAGCCAGGGGCGCGGGGGGTTCACAGATACGCAGTATTTT. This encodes CASSQGRGGFTDTQYF.

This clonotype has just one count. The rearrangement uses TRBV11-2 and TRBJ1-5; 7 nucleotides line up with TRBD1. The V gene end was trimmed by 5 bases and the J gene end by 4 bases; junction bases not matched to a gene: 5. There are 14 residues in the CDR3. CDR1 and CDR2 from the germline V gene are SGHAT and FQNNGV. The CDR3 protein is CASSQGDKNQPQHF. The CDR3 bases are TGTGCCAGCAGCCAGGGGGATAAGAATCAGCCCCAGCATTTT.

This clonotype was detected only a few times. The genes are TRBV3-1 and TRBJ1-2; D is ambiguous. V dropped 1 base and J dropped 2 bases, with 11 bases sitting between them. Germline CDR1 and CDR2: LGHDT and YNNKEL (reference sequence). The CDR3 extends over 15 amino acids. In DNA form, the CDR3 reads TGTGCCAGCAGCCAAGCCCCGAGGTCCAACTATGGCTACACCTTC. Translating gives CASSQAPRSNYGYTF.

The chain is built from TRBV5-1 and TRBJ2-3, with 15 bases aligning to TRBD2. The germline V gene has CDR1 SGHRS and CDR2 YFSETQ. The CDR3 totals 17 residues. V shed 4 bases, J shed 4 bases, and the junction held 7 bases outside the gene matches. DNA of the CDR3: TGCGCCAGCAGCCTATGGACTAGCGGGGGGGCCCCAGATACGCAGTATTTT. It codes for CASSLWTSGGAPDTQYF.

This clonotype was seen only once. CDR3 nucleotide sequence: TGCAGCGTTGAAGATAGGTCCATGCTGTACTTC. Protein sequence: CSVEDRSMLYF. The chain joins TRBV29-1 to TRBJ2-5; D unclear. This CDR3 has 11 residues. V lost 0 bases and J 13 bases, leaving 12 bases between the germline ends. The germline gives CDR1 SQVTM, CDR2 ANQGSEA.

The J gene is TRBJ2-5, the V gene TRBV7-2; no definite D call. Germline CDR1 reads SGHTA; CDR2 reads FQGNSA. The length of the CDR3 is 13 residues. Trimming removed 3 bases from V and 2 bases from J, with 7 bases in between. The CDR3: CASSFTQQETQYF. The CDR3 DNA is TGTGCCAGCAGCTTTACACAGCAAGAGACCCAGTACTTC.

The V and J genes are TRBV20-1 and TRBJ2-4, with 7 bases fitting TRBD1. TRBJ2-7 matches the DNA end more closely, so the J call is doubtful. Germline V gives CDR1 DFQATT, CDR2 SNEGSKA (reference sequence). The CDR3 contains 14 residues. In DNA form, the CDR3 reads TGCAGTGCTAGACCCACAGGGGCCGCCTACGAGCAGTACTTC. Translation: CSARPTGAAYEQYF.

The CDR3 protein is CASSQEEGSGVYNEQFF. Here the CDR3 DNA reads TGCGCCAGCAGCCAAGAGGAAGGGTCAGGTGTATACAATGAGCAGTTCTTC. This sequence joins TRBV4-1 and TRBJ2-1; the D is unclear. CDR3 size: 17 residues. V gave up 0 bases and J gave up 4 bases, with 16 bases separating them. Germline values: CDR1 MGHRA, CDR2 YSYEKL.

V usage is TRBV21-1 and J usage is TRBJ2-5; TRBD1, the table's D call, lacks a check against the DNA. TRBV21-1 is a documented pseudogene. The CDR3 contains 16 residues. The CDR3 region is CASSPPVGTGGETQYF. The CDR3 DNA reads TGTGCCAGCAGCCCCCCAGTAGGGACAGGCGGAGAGACCCAGTACTTC.

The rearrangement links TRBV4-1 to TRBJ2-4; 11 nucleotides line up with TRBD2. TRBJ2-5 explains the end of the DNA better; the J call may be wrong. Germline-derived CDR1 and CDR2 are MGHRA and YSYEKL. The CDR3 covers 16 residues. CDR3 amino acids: CASSLGTSGEQETQYF. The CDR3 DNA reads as TGCGCCAGCAGCCTAGGGACTAGCGGTGAACAAGAGACCCAGTACTTC.

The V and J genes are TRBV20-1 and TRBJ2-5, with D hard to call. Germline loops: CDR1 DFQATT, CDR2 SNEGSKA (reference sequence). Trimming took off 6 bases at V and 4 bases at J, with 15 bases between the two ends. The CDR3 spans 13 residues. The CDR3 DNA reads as TGCAGTGCCGTGTCAGCTAGTGGAGAGACCCAGTACTTC. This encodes CSAVSASGETQYF.

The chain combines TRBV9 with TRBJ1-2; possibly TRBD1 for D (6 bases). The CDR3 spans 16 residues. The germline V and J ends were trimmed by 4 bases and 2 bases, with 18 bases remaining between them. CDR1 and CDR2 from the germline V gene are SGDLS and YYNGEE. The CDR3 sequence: CASSPSGGGANYGYTF. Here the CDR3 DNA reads TGTGCCAGCAGCCCCAGCGGCGGGGGGGCCAACTATGGCTACACCTTC.